The 9 T cell receptor beta chains in this list originate from one sample, sequenced in a study of blood T cell repertoires in COVID-19 (dated by TCRdb to 2019 to 2021). The library was produced with the immunoSEQ multiplex PCR assay. TCRdb holds this immuneACCESS table with in-frame rearrangements only. Some clones are missing; in checked studies, unresolved V genes explain under half, and the rest has no known cause. The sample table records about 110,000 clones; approximately 85% of these occur just once. The ten top clones hold roughly 5% of the sample. The material sequenced was peripheral blood. Receptors originate from a woman aged 60-75 years with COVID-19, enrolled during active disease.

The CDR3 region has the DNA TGTGCCAGCAGTTACTCGATGTCGGGGGGGATCGAGCAGTACTTC. It codes for CASSYSMSGGIEQYF. The chain has TRBV6-5 and TRBJ2-7; 8 nucleotides align to TRBD2. CDR1 and CDR2 from the germline V gene are MNHEY and SVGAGI. The CDR3 totals 15 residues. V was pared by 0 bases and J by 6 bases, with 7 bases of the junction left unmatched.

V is TRBV6-5 and J is TRBJ2-5; D remains unclear. The V and J ends lost 0 bases and 1 base respectively, with 6 bases between them. This CDR3 is 14 amino acids long. CDR1 and CDR2 (germline): MNHEY, SVGAGI. The CDR3 is CASSYSGVQETQYF. DNA for the CDR3: TGTGCCAGCAGTTACTCCGGAGTCCAAGAGACCCAGTACTTC.

The CDR3 here is CASSLSSYNSPLHF. The CDR3 region has the DNA TGTGCCAGCAGTTTGAGCTCCTATAATTCACCCCTCCACTTT. The chain is built from TRBV27 and TRBJ1-6; D ambiguous. Germline CDR1 and CDR2: MNHEY and SMNVEV (reference sequence). The CDR3 is made up of 14 amino acids. V gave up 3 bases and J gave up 0 bases, with 3 bases separating them.

V usage is TRBV19 and J usage is TRBJ1-1, with 11 bases that match TRBD1. CDR3 length equals 14 residues. Germline values: CDR1 LNHDA, CDR2 SQIVND (reference sequence). Trimming took 3 bases from V and 5 from J; bases not matched to a gene: 2. CDR3 sequence: CASSMDRGLTEAFF. CDR3 bases: TGTGCCAGTAGTATGGACAGGGGGCTTACTGAAGCTTTCTTT.

The V gene is TRBV5-1, the J gene TRBJ2-1, with 7 positions matching TRBD2. J was trimmed by 6 bases and V by 0 bases; bases with no gene match: 9. Germline V gene sequence: CDR1 SGHRS, CDR2 YFSETQ. This CDR3 has 16 residues. Written as DNA, the CDR3 is TGCGCCAGCAGCTTGGCCGCAATAGCGGGCCCCAATGAGCAGTTCTTC. This sequence encodes CASSLAAIAGPNEQFF.

CDR3 coding DNA: TGTGCCAGCACCCGATCGACTAGCGTCGCCGGGGAGCTGTTTTTT. Protein product: CASTRSTSVAGELFF. The chain couples TRBV6-6 to TRBJ2-2; 8 nucleotides agree with TRBD2. V lost 7 bases to trimming and J lost 6 bases; unmatched junction nucleotides: 10. The CDR3 is made up of 15 amino acids. Germline V gene sequence: CDR1 MNHNY, CDR2 SVGAGI (reference sequence).

The V call is TRBV28, the J call TRBJ2-5, with D possibly being TRBD1 (6 bases). Deletions cut 3 bases from V and 2 bases from J, with 10 bases between. This CDR3 spans 14 amino acids. The germline gives CDR1 MDHEN, CDR2 SYDVKM. The CDR3 spells CASSLDRKQETQYF. DNA of the CDR3: TGTGCCAGCAGTTTGGACAGAAAACAAGAGACCCAGTACTTC.

The CDR3 loop reads CASRRDRENYGYTF. CDR3 coding DNA: TGTGCCAGCAGGCGGGACAGGGAGAACTATGGCTACACCTTC. The gene calls are TRBV2 and TRBJ1-2; 9 bases agree with TRBD1. The CDR3 is 14 amino acids. The ends lost 6 bases at V and 2 bases at J; junction bases unmatched: 4. The germline gives CDR1 SNHLY, CDR2 FYNNEI.

V and J are TRBV2 and TRBJ1-1; 9 nucleotides match TRBD1. Trimming cost V 7 bases and J 8 bases; bases outside gene matches: 11. This CDR3 is built from 14 residues. From germline, CDR1 is SNHLY and CDR2 FYNNEI. CDR3 sequence: CASNPGTGPSEAFF. The CDR3 DNA is TGTGCCAGCAATCCCGGGACAGGGCCCTCGGAAGCTTTCTTT.